The next 30 T cell receptor beta chains were all read from a single sample in a study of blood T cell repertoires in COVID-19. Profiling relied on immunoSEQ multiplex PCR, and the TCRdb table lists in-frame clones only, not all of them. The sample holds fewer than 200,000 clones, around four fifths seen once. The sample comprised peripheral blood. Receptor source: a woman older than 75 with COVID-19, enrolled during active disease.

This chain uses TRBV28 with TRBJ1-1, with D possibly matching TRBD1 (5 bases). The CDR3 spans 14 residues. Trimming pared 6 bases from V and 0 bases from J, leaving 11 bases between. CDR1 MDHEN and CDR2 SYDVKM come from the germline V gene. For the CDR3, the DNA is TGTGCCAGCAGCGACAGTCCGATGAACACTGAAGCTTTCTTT. Its translation: CASSDSPMNTEAFF.

Here the CDR3 reads CASSDGGAVNTGELFF. The CDR3 nucleotides are TGTGCCAGCAGTGACGGCGGCGCGGTGAACACCGGGGAGCTGTTTTTT. The chain couples TRBV2 to TRBJ2-2; D uncertain. This CDR3 has 16 amino acids. CDR1 SNHLY and CDR2 FYNNEI come from the germline V gene. Trimming left V 3 bases short and J 1 base short, with 12 bases between.

V gene TRBV5-1 combines with J gene TRBJ2-1, with 9 bases matching TRBD2. The germline CDR1 and CDR2 sequences are SGHRS and YFSETQ. J gave up 1 base and V 5 bases, and 16 bases lay outside the gene matches. This CDR3 is built from 19 residues. In DNA form, the CDR3 reads TGCGCCAGCAGATCAACAGGCGCGGGAGGGCCCGGGTCCTACAATGAGCAGTTCTTC. Its protein is CASRSTGAGGPGSYNEQFF.

V is TRBV9 and J is TRBJ2-7; weak D call: TRBD2 (6 bases). V dropped 3 bases and J dropped 7 bases, with 14 bases sitting between them. This CDR3 spans 13 amino acids. Germline V lookup: CDR1 SGDLS, CDR2 YYNGEE. CDR3 sequence: CASSAWGGAEQYF. The CDR3 region has the DNA TGTGCCAGCAGCGCGTGGGGAGGCGCGGAGCAGTACTTC.

This clone was counted between two and nine times. Other DNA sequences within the sample encode an identical CDR3. This sequence joins TRBV6-5 and TRBJ2-1, with TRBD1 as a possible D gene (5 bases). V lost 7 bases to trimming and J lost 10 bases, with 17 bases between them. This CDR3 comprises 13 residues. CDR1 and CDR2 from the germline V gene are MNHEY and SVGAGI. The CDR3 loop is CASTKPGLREQFF. In DNA, the CDR3 is TGTGCCAGCACAAAGCCAGGGCTCCGGGAGCAGTTCTTC.

The rearrangement joins TRBV5-1 to TRBJ2-7, with a tentative D call TRBD1 (6 bases). V lost 0 bases to trimming and J lost 3 bases, with 13 bases between them. Germline V gene sequence: CDR1 SGHRS, CDR2 YFSETQ. The CDR3 runs 15 residues. Here the CDR3 reads CASSLGGTTDYEQYF. The CDR3 nucleotides are TGCGCCAGCAGCTTGGGGGGGACAACAGACTACGAGCAGTACTTC.

CDR3 bases: TGCGCCAGCAGCCCAACCGGGACAGGGGATTATGGCTACACCTTC. It encodes CASSPTGTGDYGYTF. The V call is TRBV4-1, the J call TRBJ1-2, with 10 positions matching TRBD1. The CDR3 length is 15 residues. Unmatched junction bases numbered 7, after V lost 4 bases and J lost 5 bases. From germline, CDR1 is MGHRA and CDR2 YSYEKL.

The chain recombines TRBV5-1 with TRBJ1-6, with D tentatively TRBD1 (5 bases). Trimming shortened V by 6 bases and J by 6 bases, and 19 bases separated the two germline ends. This CDR3 has 16 amino acids. Germline V lookup: CDR1 SGHRS, CDR2 YFSETQ. CDR3 DNA sequence: TGCGCCAGCAAGGCAGGGCCTCGGCATATTAATTCACCCCTCCACTTT. This sequence encodes CASKAGPRHINSPLHF.

Turning to this clone: The same CDR3 can be traced to other DNA sequences in this sample. J is TRBJ1-5 and V is TRBV18; no clear D gene. Trimming took 6 bases from V and 2 from J, leaving 8 bases between them. The CDR3 loop spans 13 amino acids. Per germline, CDR1 KGHSH and CDR2 LQKENI. CDR3 protein: CASSPSGNQPQHF. The CDR3 nucleotides are TGTGCCAGCTCCCCTTCAGGCAATCAGCCCCAGCATTTT.

The V gene is TRBV6-5, the J gene TRBJ2-7, with D tentatively TRBD2 (6 bases). Trimming took off 6 bases at V and 9 bases at J, with 18 bases between the two ends. The CDR3 runs to 13 residues. Germline V lookup: CDR1 MNHEY, CDR2 SVGAGI. CDR3 nucleotides: TGTGCCAGCAGCCCCACCGGGACTCTCGGGCAGTACTTC. Translating gives CASSPTGTLGQYF.

The chain has TRBV9 and TRBJ2-1; 13 positions match TRBD2. Germline V CDR1 and CDR2: SGDLS, YYNGEE. The CDR3 is made up of 16 amino acids. V lost 3 bases to trimming and J lost 8 bases; unmatched junction nucleotides: 8. DNA for the CDR3: TGTGCCAGCAGCGCGATACTAGCGGGGGGGCCTGATGAGCAGTTCTTC. Encoded protein: CASSAILAGGPDEQFF.

This clone was recorded once. The chain links TRBV19 to TRBJ1-4; D may be TRBD1 (6 bases). The CDR3 length is 15 residues. The germline gives CDR1 LNHDA, CDR2 SQIVND (reference sequence). V shed 6 bases and J shed 4 bases, with 15 bases lying between them. In DNA, the CDR3 is TGTGCCAGTAGAACCCAGGGGATTCTTAATGAAAAACTGTTTTTT. Residues: CASRTQGILNEKLFF.

The chain couples TRBV7-3 to TRBJ2-3; D is unresolved. This CDR3 has 13 amino acids. V was cut by 5 bases and J by 13 bases, with 19 bases left in between. Germline V CDR1 and CDR2: SGHTA, FQGTGA. CDR3 amino acids: CASSPSARTDKYF. CDR3 coding DNA: TGTGCCAGCAGCCCCTCCGCCAGAACCGATAAGTATTTT.

This chain links TRBV28 with TRBJ2-7; 7 nucleotides align to TRBD2. Germline V lookup: CDR1 MDHEN, CDR2 SYDVKM. The V gene end was trimmed by 7 bases and the J gene end by 2 bases; junction bases not matched to a gene: 8. The CDR3 length is 14 residues. CDR3 sequence: CASTGLDRTYEQYF. The CDR3 coding sequence is TGTGCCAGCACTGGACTAGATAGAACCTACGAGCAGTACTTC.

The V and J genes are TRBV21-1 and TRBJ2-7; the D segment call TRBD2 is taken from the table without a DNA check. TRBV21-1 is designated a pseudogene. The length of the CDR3 is 14 residues. The CDR3 DNA reads TGTGCCAGCAGATCCGGGACTAACTCCTACGAGCAGTACTTC. This gives the protein CASRSGTNSYEQYF.

The rearrangement links TRBV28 to TRBJ1-2, with TRBD1 identical over 8 bases. Germline CDR1 and CDR2: MDHEN and SYDVKM. The CDR3 consists of 14 residues. Trimming at V came to 3 bases and at J to 5 bases, leaving 5 bases not matched to a gene. The CDR3 DNA follows: TGTGCCAGCAGTTTTCGGGACAGGTCTTATGGCTACACCTTC. Translation: CASSFRDRSYGYTF.

The genes are TRBV5-1 and TRBJ2-3, with TRBD2 matching over 8 bases. CDR3 length: 15 amino acids. Germline-derived CDR1 and CDR2 are SGHRS and YFSETQ. Trimming took 1 base from V and 2 from J; bases not matched to a gene: 3. The CDR3 reads CASSLIAGYTDTQYF. CDR3 DNA: TGCGCCAGCAGCTTGATAGCGGGGTACACAGATACGCAGTATTTT.

This clone was counted a single time. The junction differs from germline at one of its ends, possibly a read error. The chain employs TRBV7-2 and TRBJ1-1; D possibly corresponds to TRBD1 (5 bases). Germline V gene sequence: CDR1 SGHTA, CDR2 FQGNSA. The CDR3 covers 11 residues. CDR3 sequence (DNA): TGTGCCAGCAGCTTAGGCCGACAGCAGGCCTTT. Translated: CASSLGRQQAF.

The chain is built from TRBV5-1 and TRBJ1-6, with D possibly TRBD1 on 5 matching bases. Trimming stripped 2 bases from V and 5 bases from J, with 8 bases between. Germline V gene data show CDR1 as SGHRS and CDR2 as YFSETQ. The CDR3 runs 14 residues. The CDR3 sequence is CASSFQTDNSPLHF. CDR3 in DNA: TGCGCCAGCAGCTTCCAGACAGATAATTCACCCCTCCACTTT.

The genes are TRBV7-9 and TRBJ2-4, with D maybe TRBD1 (5 bases). Germline V gene data show CDR1 as SEHNR and CDR2 as FQNEAQ (reference sequence). Between the trimmed V and J ends, which lost 1 base and 0 bases, there was a span of 16 bases. The CDR3 loop spans 18 amino acids. In nucleotides, the CDR3 is TGTGCCAGCAGCTTAGGAGGTGGGGCAGTCCTAGCCAAAAACATTCAGTACTTC. Translated: CASSLGGGAVLAKNIQYF. The variable domain in full, with the rest retrieved from reference TRBV7-9 and TRBJ2-4, is DTGVSQNPRHKITKRGQNVTFRCDPISEHNRLYWYRQTLGQGPEFLTYFQNEAQLEKSRLLSDRFSAERPKGSFSTLEIQRTEQGDSAMYLCASSLGGGAVLAKNIQYFGAGTRLSVL.

This clone was counted between two and nine times. This CDR3 is also generated by other DNA sequences in the sample. This rearrangement joins TRBV6-5 to TRBJ2-3; 10 nucleotides match TRBD1. CDR1 MNHEY and CDR2 SVGAGI come from the germline V gene. V shed 0 bases, J shed 1 base, and the junction held 1 base outside the gene matches. This CDR3 is 16 amino acids long. In DNA form, the CDR3 reads TGTGCCAGCAGTTACTCCGGGACAGGGGGCACAGATACGCAGTATTTT. Protein sequence: CASSYSGTGGTDTQYF.

The gene calls are TRBV2 and TRBJ2-3, with 11 bases lining up with TRBD2. The CDR3 totals 18 residues. Trimming at V came to 1 base and at J to 5 bases, leaving 11 bases not matched to a gene. Germline-derived CDR1 and CDR2 are SNHLY and FYNNEI. CDR3 sequence: CASSEGSLAGAFIDTQYF. Written as DNA, the CDR3 is TGTGCCAGCAGTGAAGGGTCACTAGCGGGAGCTTTCATAGATACGCAGTATTTT.

The V gene is TRBV9, the J gene TRBJ2-1, with 9 bases identical to TRBD1. The V gene end was trimmed by 0 bases and the J gene end by 2 bases; junction bases not matched to a gene: 9. This CDR3 spans 18 amino acids. Germline loops: CDR1 SGDLS, CDR2 YYNGEE. The CDR3 protein is CASSVGPPGTGTYNEQFF. The CDR3 region has the DNA TGTGCCAGCAGCGTAGGCCCCCCCGGGACAGGGACCTACAATGAGCAGTTCTTC. The full variable domain, with the rest looked up from reference TRBV9 and TRBJ2-1, is DSGVTQTPKHLITATGQRVTLRCSPRSGDLSVYWYQQSLDQGLQFLIQYYNGEERAKGNILERFSAQQFPDLHSELNLSSLELGDSALYFCASSVGPPGTGTYNEQFFGPGTRLTVL.

A single count supports this clone. V gene TRBV5-1 combines with J gene TRBJ2-1, with 10 bases aligning to TRBD2. Trimming at V came to 0 bases and at J to 9 bases, leaving 6 bases not matched to a gene. Per the germline V gene, CDR1 is SGHRS and CDR2 is YFSETQ. This CDR3 region has 15 residues. Here the CDR3 reads CASSLEAGGQVEQFF. The CDR3 nucleotides read TGCGCCAGCAGCTTGGAAGCGGGGGGGCAAGTTGAGCAGTTCTTC.

This clone was seen a single time. The rearrangement joins TRBV29-1 to TRBJ2-5; 15 nucleotides agree with TRBD2. V shed 4 bases and J 5 bases; nucleotides not matched to a gene: 2. CDR3 size: 14 residues. From germline, CDR1 is SQVTM and CDR2 ANQGSEA. The CDR3 sequence: CSVVGLAGGETQYF. In nucleotides, the CDR3 is TGCAGCGTTGTGGGACTAGCGGGAGGTGAGACCCAGTACTTC.

The chain couples TRBV3-1 (or the pseudogene TRBV3-2) to TRBJ2-2, with D perhaps TRBD1 (8 bases). CDR1 and CDR2 from the germline V gene are LGHDT and YNNKEL (reference sequence). The V end was cut by 8 bases, the J end by 5 bases, with 12 bases between. The CDR3 runs 13 residues. Here the CDR3 reads CASHRGGTGELFF. For the CDR3, the DNA is TGTGCCAGCCACAGGGGGGGTACCGGGGAGCTGTTTTTT.

The rearrangement joins TRBV28 to TRBJ1-5; unclear D gene. Trimming removed 2 bases from V and 7 bases from J, with 18 bases in between. Germline V gene lookup returns CDR1 MDHEN and CDR2 SYDVKM. The CDR3 sequence is 16 residues long. The CDR3 is CASSLREQRARQPQHF. The CDR3 DNA sequence: TGTGCCAGCAGTTTACGGGAGCAGAGGGCCCGGCAGCCCCAGCATTTT.

The chain is built from TRBV6-4 and TRBJ2-1; 11 bases match TRBD2. Germline V gives CDR1 MRHNA, CDR2 SNTAGT. V shed 7 bases, J shed 8 bases, and the junction held 7 bases outside the gene matches. The CDR3 consists of 14 residues. The CDR3 DNA sequence: TGTGCCAGCAAGCTTAGCGGGGGGGAACATGAGCAGTTCTTC. Encoded protein: CASKLSGGEHEQFF.

The V gene is TRBV3-1 (or the pseudogene TRBV3-2), the J gene TRBJ1-1; D unclear. There are 12 residues in the CDR3. Trimming removed 6 bases from V and 5 bases from J, with 10 bases in between. CDR1 is LGHDT and CDR2 is YNNKEL in the germline V gene (reference sequence). CDR3 region: CASSPPGTEAFF. The CDR3 region has the DNA TGTGCCAGCAGTCCCCCGGGGACTGAAGCTTTCTTT.

CDR3 protein: CASSLQRPLDSPLHF. In DNA form, the CDR3 reads TGTGCCAGCAGCCTCCAGCGCCCTTTGGATTCACCCCTCCACTTT. The chain links TRBV7-9 to TRBJ1-6; D not certain. In germline, CDR1 is SEHNR, CDR2 FQNEAQ (reference sequence). The ends were cut back, 5 bases at V and 8 bases at J, with 16 bases in the middle. This CDR3 is 15 amino acids long.